A selection of T cell receptor beta chains follows, all from one sample in a study of blood T cell repertoires in COVID-19. Only in-frame clones appear in the TCRdb table, and some are missing; sequencing was by immunoSEQ multiplex PCR. Among roughly 100,000 clones listed, around nine tenths were seen once. The sequenced sample consisted of peripheral blood. The source of these receptors is a woman over 75 with acute or convalescent COVID-19. The CDR3 runs from the conserved cysteine through the conserved F or W. A D gene is named only where the DNA matches it firmly. Clone size is not always given. Where it is, it says once, few, many or a class for expanded clones.

DNA: TGTGCCAGCAGAGGGGGACAGGGGGCGAATGGTAATTCACCCCTCCACTTT
CDR3: CASRGGQGANGNSPLHF
V: TRBV5-4
D: TRBD1
size: few
J: TRBJ1-6

DNA: TGTGCCAGCAGCCCGGAGAGGTACGAGCAGTACTTC
CDR3: CASSPERYEQYF
V: TRBV12-3/TRBV12-4
D: -
size: -
J: TRBJ2-7

DNA: TGTGCCAGCAGTACCACAGGGGCGAAGACCCAGTACTTC
CDR3: CASSTTGAKTQYF
V: TRBV5-8
D: TRBD1
size: once
J: TRBJ2-5

DNA: TGCGCCAGCAGCTTGGCACCTCCGGGACAGGGCTATGGCTACACCTTC
CDR3: CASSLAPPGQGYGYTF
V: TRBV5-1
D: TRBD1
size: -
J: TRBJ1-2

DNA: TGTGCCAGCAGTTTAGGGCGATTTGAAGCTTTCTTT
CDR3: CASSLGRFEAFF
V: TRBV28
D: -
size: -
J: TRBJ1-1

DNA: TGTGCCAGCAGCGTTGCTACAGGGCATAATTCACCCCTCCACTTT
CDR3: CASSVATGHNSPLHF
V: TRBV9
D: -
size: once
J: TRBJ1-6

DNA: TGTGCCAGCAGTACACGGGACAGGGGGCCGGAGACCCAGTACTTC
CDR3: CASSTRDRGPETQYF
V: TRBV6-2/TRBV6-3
D: TRBD1
size: -
J: TRBJ2-5

DNA: TGTGCTAGCAGCCCCTCCGGGGGACGCACAGATACGCAGTATTTT
CDR3: CASSPSGGRTDTQYF
V: TRBV7-7
D: -
size: -
J: TRBJ2-3

DNA: TGTGCCAGCAGCCAAGAATGGACAGGGGTTCGAGAGACCCAGTACTTC
CDR3: CASSQEWTGVRETQYF
V: TRBV14
D: TRBD1
size: -
J: TRBJ2-5

DNA: TGTGCCAGCAGCTTGGAACTAGCGGATCAAGAGACCCAGTACTTC
CDR3: CASSLELADQETQYF
V: TRBV5-6
D: TRBD2
size: once
J: TRBJ2-5

DNA: TGTGCCAGCAGTGAAGTCGACCAGGGGGAAGCTTTCTTT
CDR3: CASSEVDQGEAFF
V: TRBV6-1
D: -
size: -
J: TRBJ1-1

DNA: TGTGCCAGCAGTCGTAGCGGGGGGTCATCGCATCGGGATGAGCAGTTCTTC
CDR3: CASSRSGGSSHRDEQFF
V: TRBV28
D: TRBD2
size: -
J: TRBJ2-1

DNA: TGTGCCAGCAGGATGACAGGGATTGATACAGATACGCAGTATTTT
CDR3: CASRMTGIDTDTQYF
V: TRBV2
D: TRBD1
size: -
J: TRBJ2-3

DNA: TGTGCCAGCAGTTACTCGAGACAGGATTCACCCCTCCACTTT
CDR3: CASSYSRQDSPLHF
V: TRBV6-5
D: -
size: -
J: TRBJ1-6

DNA: TGTGCCAGCTCACCACCCGGGACAGGATTGCGCGGGCAGTACTTC
CDR3: CASSPPGTGLRGQYF
V: TRBV18
D: TRBD1
size: -
J: TRBJ2-7

DNA: TGTGCCAGCAGCTTGAGGGGGCTTCTCTCCTACGAGCAGTACTTC
CDR3: CASSLRGLLSYEQYF
V: TRBV5-6
D: TRBD1
size: -
J: TRBJ2-7